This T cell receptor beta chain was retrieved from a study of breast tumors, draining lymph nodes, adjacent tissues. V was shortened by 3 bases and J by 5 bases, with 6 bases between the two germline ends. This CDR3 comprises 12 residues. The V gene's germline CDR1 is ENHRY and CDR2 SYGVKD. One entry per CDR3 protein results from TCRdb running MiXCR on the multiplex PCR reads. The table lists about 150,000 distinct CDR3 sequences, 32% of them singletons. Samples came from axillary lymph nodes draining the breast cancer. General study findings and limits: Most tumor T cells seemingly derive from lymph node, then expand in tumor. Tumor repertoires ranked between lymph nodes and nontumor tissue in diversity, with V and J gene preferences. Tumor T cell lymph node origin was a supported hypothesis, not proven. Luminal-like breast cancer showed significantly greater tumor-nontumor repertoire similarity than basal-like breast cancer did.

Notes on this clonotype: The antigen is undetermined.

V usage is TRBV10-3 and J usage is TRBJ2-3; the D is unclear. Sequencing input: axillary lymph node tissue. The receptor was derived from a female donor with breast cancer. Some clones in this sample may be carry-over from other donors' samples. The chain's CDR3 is CAISESGDTQYF. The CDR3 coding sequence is TGTGCCATCAGTGAATCAGGAGATACGCAGTATTTT.